The rows below give T cell receptor beta chains drawn from one sample of a study of blood T cell repertoires in COVID-19. TCRdb's table, derived via immunoSEQ multiplex PCR, lists solely in-frame clones and lacks some. The sample records over 200,000 clones, approximately 86% being singletons. Sequencing was carried out using peripheral blood. The receptors shown here come from a woman aged 25-40 years with COVID-19, enrolled during active disease. The CDR3 runs from the conserved cysteine through the conserved F or W. The D gene is left open where the match is weak. For some rows the clone size is stated as once, few or many, or as a class when expanded; others skip it.

>TRBJ1-1|TRBV7-8|TRBD1|NA
CASSSQTGDSEAFF
TGTGCCAGCAGCTCCCAGACAGGGGACTCTGAAGCTTTCTTT
>TRBJ2-7|TRBV3-1/TRBV3-2|NA|NA
CASSQEGLASEQYF
TGTGCCAGCAGCCAGGAGGGGCTAGCATCCGAGCAGTACTTC
>TRBJ2-5|TRBV5-1|NA|NA
CASSQIDRRETQYF
TGCGCCAGCAGCCAAATCGACAGGAGGGAGACCCAGTACTTC
>TRBJ1-1|TRBV5-6|NA|NA
CASSLGSASTEAFF
TGTGCCAGCAGCTTGGGCAGCGCTAGCACTGAAGCTTTCTTT
>TRBJ1-2|TRBV6-5|TRBD1|NA
CASSYVTGGLYGYTF
TGTGCCAGCAGTTACGTTACAGGGGGCCTCTATGGCTACACCTTC
>TRBJ2-3|TRBV10-2|TRBD2|NA
CASSVERGNTDTQYF
TGCGCCAGCAGTGTTGAGCGGGGGAACACAGATACGCAGTATTTT
>TRBJ2-1|TRBV6-2/TRBV6-3|TRBD2|NA
CASSSIAGVSNEQFF
TGTGCCAGCAGCTCCATAGCGGGAGTAAGCAATGAGCAGTTCTTC
>TRBJ2-3|TRBV27|NA|NA
CASSNRVWDTQYF
TGTGCCAGCAGTAACAGGGTCTGGGATACGCAGTATTTT
>TRBJ1-5|TRBV19|NA|once
CASSIREGAGQPQHF
TGTGCCAGTAGTATTAGAGAAGGGGCTGGTCAGCCCCAGCATTTT
>TRBJ2-4|TRBV6-5|NA|NA
CASSYGRSNDQYF
TGTGCCAGCAGTTACGGCCGGAGCAACGATCAGTACTTC
>TRBJ2-7|TRBV19|TRBD1|NA
CASSPGTGGSYEQYF
TGTGCCAGTAGTCCCGGGACAGGGGGCTCCTACGAGCAGTACTTC
>TRBJ1-5|TRBV19|NA|once
CASRTDRINQPQHF
TGTGCCAGTAGAACCGACAGGATTAATCAGCCCCAGCATTTT